The rows below give T cell receptor beta chains drawn from one sample of a study of CD4 T cells in relation to SARS-CoV-2 and coronaviruses. No antigen has been identified for these receptors. The data were produced by immunoSEQ multiplex PCR, yet TCRdb's version contains in-frame clones alone and is incomplete. The sample has some 40,000 clones, under 80% seen once. The specimen was memory CD4+ T cells from PBMCs, cultured in vitro. These receptors originate from an adult with COVID-19. Each CDR3 is given with its conserved first and last residue. Fields, in order: V gene, CDR3 length, J gene, clone size, D gene, CDR3 DNA, CDR3 protein. A D gene is named only where the DNA matches it firmly. Not every row has a clone size; where given, it reads once, few, many or a size class.

TRBV5-5	17	TRBJ2-6	-	-	TGTGCCAGCAGCTTGGGTGGAGGGAGCTCTGGGGCCAACGTCCTGACTTTC	CASSLGGGSSGANVLTF
TRBV4-3	15	TRBJ2-7	few	TRBD2	TGCGCCAGCAGCCAAGTACTAGCGGGATCCTACGAGCAGTACTTC	CASSQVLAGSYEQYF
TRBV15	15	TRBJ2-2	once	-	TGTGCCACCAGCGTTCGTATAGGGCAGGGCGGGGAGCTGTTTTTT	CATSVRIGQGGELFF
TRBV28	15	TRBJ2-7	-	TRBD1	TGTGCCAGCAGCCTCGACAGGGGCCAAACCTACGAGCAGTACTTC	CASSLDRGQTYEQYF
TRBV19	16	TRBJ2-1	-	TRBD2	TGTGCCAGTAGTACCCGAGGCGGGAGTACCCACAATGAGCAGTTCTTC	CASSTRGGSTHNEQFF
TRBV19	14	TRBJ1-2	-	-	TGTGCCAGTAGTATAGCAGGACCTAACTATGGCTACACCTTC	CASSIAGPNYGYTF
TRBV6-5	14	TRBJ2-4	-	-	TGTGCCAGCAGAGACAGCAGATCCACGGACATTCAGTACTTC	CASRDSRSTDIQYF
TRBV5-5	15	TRBJ2-7	-	-	TGTGCCAGCAGCTTGGGTATGGTACTCTCCTACGAGCAGTACTTC	CASSLGMVLSYEQYF
TRBV5-1	15	TRBJ2-3	-	TRBD2	TGCGCCAGCAGTGATGCGGGAGGACTCACAGATACGCAGTATTTT	CASSDAGGLTDTQYF
TRBV11-1	13	TRBJ2-2	-	-	TGTGCCAGCAGCGATGACCGCACCGGGGAGCTGTTTTTT	CASSDDRTGELFF
TRBV5-1	15	TRBJ2-5	-	TRBD1	TGCGCCAGCAGCTTGGGACAGGGGGCAATGGAGACCCAGTACTTC	CASSLGQGAMETQYF
TRBV2	14	TRBJ2-7	-	TRBD1	TGTGCCAGTTCTAGGCGGACAGGGGACTACGAGCAGTACTTC	CASSRRTGDYEQYF
TRBV7-2	12	TRBJ2-4	-	-	TGTGCCAGCAGCCTAGCCAAAAACATTCAGTACTTC	CASSLAKNIQYF
TRBV6-5	13	TRBJ1-2	once	TRBD1	TGTGCCAGCAGTTACTCGAGGGGGCGGGGCTACACCTTC	CASSYSRGRGYTF
TRBV7-6	15	TRBJ1-5	-	-	TGTGCCAGCAGCGCAGACAGGTCTATCAATCAGCCCCAGCATTTT	CASSADRSINQPQHF
TRBV4-1	14	TRBJ2-1	few	-	TGCGCCAGCAGCCCTGGACCCGGTGGTCGTGAGCAGTTCTTC	CASSPGPGGREQFF
TRBV5-1	16	TRBJ2-3	once	TRBD1	TGCGCCAGCAGCATGGGACAGGGTGGGTTCACAGATACGCAGTATTTT	CASSMGQGGFTDTQYF
TRBV7-9	13	TRBJ2-1	-	TRBD2	TGTGCCAGCAGCTTGACAGCGGGAAATGAGCAGTTCTTC	CASSLTAGNEQFF
TRBV28	11	TRBJ2-1	-	-	TGTGCCAGCAGTACTTACAATGAGCAGTTCTTC	CASSTYNEQFF
TRBV19	15	TRBJ2-4	-	-	TGTGCCAGTAGTATGGACGCCCTAGGGCAAAACATTCAGTACTTC	CASSMDALGQNIQYF
TRBV28	12	TRBJ2-7	-	-	TGTGCCAGCAGGCAGGGGCTATACGAGCAGTACTTC	CASRQGLYEQYF
TRBV19	17	TRBJ1-1	-	TRBD1	TGTGCCAGTAGTAAGGCCGGCAGGGGGCGGGAGAACACTGAAGCTTTCTTT	CASSKAGRGRENTEAFF
TRBV7-2	17	TRBJ2-7	-	TRBD2	TGTGCCAGCAGTTTTGGTAGCGGGAGCGGGGCCCCCTACGAGCAGTACTTC	CASSFGSGSGAPYEQYF
TRBV29-1	14	TRBJ2-7	-	-	TGCAGCGTTGGGCCCAAAGGGGCCTCCTACGAGCAGTACTTC	CSVGPKGASYEQYF
TRBV2	15	TRBJ2-1	-	TRBD2	TGTGCCAGCAGTAGAGGGATTGGGACTAGCGGACTCCAGTTCTTC	CASSRGIGTSGLQFF
TRBV6-5	13	TRBJ2-3	-	TRBD2	TGTGCCACCCGGGGGGGAAGCACAGATACGCAGTATTTT	CATRGGSTDTQYF
TRBV10-3	13	TRBJ1-2	few	TRBD1	TGTGCCATCAGTGAGACAGGGGAGGATGGCTACACCTTC	CAISETGEDGYTF
TRBV6-2/TRBV6-3	15	TRBJ2-7	-	TRBD2	TGTGCCAGCAGTTACGGTGCAGCGGGGGCCTACGAGCAGTACTTC	CASSYGAAGAYEQYF
TRBV7-2	15	TRBJ2-7	-	-	TGTGCCAGCAGCCCAGGCGGGACGACCTCCTACGAGCAGTACTTC	CASSPGGTTSYEQYF
TRBV29-1	13	TRBJ2-3	-	-	TGCAGCGTTGTGCGGGTGGGGACAGATACGCAGTATTTT	CSVVRVGTDTQYF
TRBV7-9	15	TRBJ1-1	-	-	TGTGCCAGCAGCTCGAAGGCAGGGAAGAACACTGAAGCTTTCTTT	CASSSKAGKNTEAFF
TRBV20-1	11	TRBJ2-5	-	-	TGCAGTGCGGAAGAACAAGAGACCCAGTACTTC	CSAEEQETQYF
TRBV5-1	15	TRBJ1-5	-	-	TGCGCCAGCAGCTTGGACGGACAGCCCAATCAGCCCCAGCATTTT	CASSLDGQPNQPQHF
TRBV3-1/TRBV3-2	15	TRBJ2-1	-	-	TGTGCCAGCAGCCCGACTAGATTCTCCTACAATGAGCAGTTCTTC	CASSPTRFSYNEQFF
TRBV3-1/TRBV3-2	15	TRBJ2-3	-	TRBD2	TGTGCCAGCAGCCAAGCATTCGGGAGGGCAGATACGCAGTATTTT	CASSQAFGRADTQYF
TRBV6-4	16	TRBJ2-1	-	-	TGTGCCAGCAGTGACTCGGCTAGCGCAGACTACAATGAGCAGTTCTTC	CASSDSASADYNEQFF
TRBV18	13	TRBJ2-7	-	-	TGTGCCAGCTCACCCCCCTCGGCCCGGGAGCAGTACTTC	CASSPPSAREQYF
TRBV19	14	TRBJ2-7	once	TRBD1	TGTGCCAGTGGGACAGGGGGCGGTACCTACGAGCAGTACTTC	CASGTGGGTYEQYF